This entry lists 5 T cell receptor beta chains sequenced from one sample in a study of neurological immune-mediated disorders. From the 5' RACE reads, TCRdb called clonotypes with MiXCR, one entry per CDR3 protein. The repertoire consists of 65,000 to 70,000 distinct CDR3 sequences, with under 5% occurring once and the leading ten covering roughly 2.7%. What was sequenced was PBMCs. These receptor sequences come from a man over 45 with multiple sclerosis.

This chain links TRBV28 with TRBJ1-6; D is perhaps TRBD1 (5 bases). CDR3 length: 15 residues. Germline V gene lookup returns CDR1 MDHEN and CDR2 SYDVKM. Deletions cut 2 bases from V and 1 base from J, with 6 bases between. CDR3 residues: CASSLGGSYNSPLHF. Here the CDR3 DNA reads TGTGCCAGCAGTTTAGGGGGGTCCTATAATTCACCCCTCCACTTT.

At least ten counts were recorded for this clonotype. V is TRBV27 and J is TRBJ1-6; no clear D. This CDR3 is built from 15 residues. Germline lookup yields CDR1 MNHEY and CDR2 SMNVEV (reference sequence). Trimming cost V 3 bases and J 8 bases, with 14 bases left between them. Written as DNA, the CDR3 is TGTGCCAGCAGTTTCGAGGAGGGTTTGCATTCACCCCTCCACTTT. This translates into CASSFEEGLHSPLHF.

In its sample, this clonotype was seen many times. This chain joins TRBV20-1 and TRBJ1-5, with 9 bases that match TRBD1. Per germline, CDR1 DFQATT and CDR2 SNEGSKA (reference sequence). V was clipped by 4 bases and J by 10 bases; unmatched bases: 8. The CDR3 runs to 13 residues. CDR3 in amino acids: CSATETGGTPQHF. The CDR3 nucleotides read TGCAGTGCTACCGAGACAGGGGGTACACCCCAGCATTTT.

This clonotype was counted many times. The chain recombines TRBV24-1 with TRBJ2-2, with TRBD2 identical over 8 bases. V lost 4 bases to trimming and J lost 2 bases; unmatched junction nucleotides: 11. From germline, CDR1 is KGHDR and CDR2 SFDVKD. The CDR3 is 18 residues long. The CDR3 DNA reads as TGTGCCACCAGTGACACCACCCCGGGGGGGCTTAACACCGGGGAGCTGTTTTTT. This sequence encodes CATSDTTPGGLNTGELFF.

This clonotype was recorded at least ten times. The V gene is TRBV5-1, the J gene TRBJ1-2; D may be TRBD1 (6 bases). The CDR3 has 13 amino acids. V gave up 0 bases and J gave up 4 bases, with 7 bases separating them. Germline V lookup: CDR1 SGHRS, CDR2 YFSETQ. As DNA, the CDR3 is TGCGCCAGCAGCTTGGAACAGGGCTATGGCTACACCTTC. Translation gives CASSLEQGYGYTF.